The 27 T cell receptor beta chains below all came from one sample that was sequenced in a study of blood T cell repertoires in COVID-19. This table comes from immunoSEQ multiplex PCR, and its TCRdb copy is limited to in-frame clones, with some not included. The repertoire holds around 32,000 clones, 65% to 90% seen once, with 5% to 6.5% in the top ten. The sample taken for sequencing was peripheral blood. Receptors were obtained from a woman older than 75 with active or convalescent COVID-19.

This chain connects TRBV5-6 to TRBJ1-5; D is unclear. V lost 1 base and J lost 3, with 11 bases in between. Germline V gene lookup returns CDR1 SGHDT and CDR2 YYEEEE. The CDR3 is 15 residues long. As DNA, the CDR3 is TGTGCCAGCAGCTTGTCCCAGGATTACAATCAGCCCCAGCATTTT. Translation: CASSLSQDYNQPQHF.

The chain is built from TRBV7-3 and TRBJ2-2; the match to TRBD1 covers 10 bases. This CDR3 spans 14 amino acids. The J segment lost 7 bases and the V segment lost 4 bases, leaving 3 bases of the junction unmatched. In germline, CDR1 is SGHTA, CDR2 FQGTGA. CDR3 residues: CASSSTGGGGELFF. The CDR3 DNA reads TGTGCCAGCAGCTCGACAGGGGGCGGCGGGGAGCTGTTTTTT.

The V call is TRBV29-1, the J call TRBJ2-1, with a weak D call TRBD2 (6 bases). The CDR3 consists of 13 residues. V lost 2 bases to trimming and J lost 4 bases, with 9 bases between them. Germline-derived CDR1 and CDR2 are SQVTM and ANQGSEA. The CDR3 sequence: CSVERRGYNEQFF. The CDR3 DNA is TGCAGCGTTGAACGGCGGGGATACAATGAGCAGTTCTTC.

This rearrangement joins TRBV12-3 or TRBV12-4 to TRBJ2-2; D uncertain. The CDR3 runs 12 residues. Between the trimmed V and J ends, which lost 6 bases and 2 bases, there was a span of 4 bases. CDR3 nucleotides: TGTGCCAGCAGCCAAAACACCGGGGAGCTGTTTTTT. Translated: CASSQNTGELFF.

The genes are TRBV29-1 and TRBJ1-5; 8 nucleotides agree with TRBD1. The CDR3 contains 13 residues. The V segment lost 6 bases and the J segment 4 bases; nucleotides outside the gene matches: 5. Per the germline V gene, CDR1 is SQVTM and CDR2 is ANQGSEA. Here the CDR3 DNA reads TGCAGCGTGGGGGACAGGCTAAATCAGCCCCAGCATTTT. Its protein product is CSVGDRLNQPQHF.

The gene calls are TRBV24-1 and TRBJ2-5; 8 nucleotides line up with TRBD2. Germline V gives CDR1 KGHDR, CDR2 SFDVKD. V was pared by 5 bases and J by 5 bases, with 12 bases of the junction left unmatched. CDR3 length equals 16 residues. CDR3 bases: TGTGCCACCAGTGCCGGGGGAGCGGGAGAGGCGGAGACCCAGTACTTC. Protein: CATSAGGAGEAETQYF.

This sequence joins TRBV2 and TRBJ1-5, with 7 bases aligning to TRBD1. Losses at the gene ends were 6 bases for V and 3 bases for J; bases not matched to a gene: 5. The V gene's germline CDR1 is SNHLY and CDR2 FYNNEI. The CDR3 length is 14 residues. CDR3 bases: TGTGCCAGCAGGGCAGGGGGTTCCAATCAGCCCCAGCATTTT. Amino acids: CASRAGGSNQPQHF.

The CDR3 reads CASSWDDHGESYEQYF. The CDR3 DNA follows: TGCGCCAGCAGCTGGGATGATCACGGGGAATCCTACGAGCAGTACTTC. This chain joins TRBV5-1 and TRBJ2-7, with a tentative D call TRBD2 (5 bases). This CDR3 spans 16 amino acids. Germline CDR1 SGHRS, CDR2 YFSETQ. V lost 3 bases to trimming and J lost 1 base, with 17 bases between them.

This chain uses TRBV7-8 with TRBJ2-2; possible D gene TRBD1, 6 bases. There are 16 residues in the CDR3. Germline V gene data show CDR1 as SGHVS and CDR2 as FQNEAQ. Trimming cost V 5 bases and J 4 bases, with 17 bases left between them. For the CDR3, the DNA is TGTGCCAGCAGCCCACTTCGCCCAGGGGTCACCGGGGAGCTGTTTTTT. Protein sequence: CASSPLRPGVTGELFF.

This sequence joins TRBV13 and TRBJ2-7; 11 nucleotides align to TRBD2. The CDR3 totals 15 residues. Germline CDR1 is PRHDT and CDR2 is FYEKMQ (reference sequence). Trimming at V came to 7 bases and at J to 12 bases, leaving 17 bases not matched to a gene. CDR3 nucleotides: TGTGCCAGCACTCTGGGGGGACGTACTAGCGGGAGCATGTACTTC. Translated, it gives CASTLGGRTSGSMYF.

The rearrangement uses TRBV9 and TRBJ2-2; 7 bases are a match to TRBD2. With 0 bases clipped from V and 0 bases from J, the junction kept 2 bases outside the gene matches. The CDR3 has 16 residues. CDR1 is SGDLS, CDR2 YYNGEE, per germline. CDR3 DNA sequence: TGTGCCAGCAGCGTAGTAAGCGGGACGAACACCGGGGAGCTGTTTTTT. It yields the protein CASSVVSGTNTGELFF.

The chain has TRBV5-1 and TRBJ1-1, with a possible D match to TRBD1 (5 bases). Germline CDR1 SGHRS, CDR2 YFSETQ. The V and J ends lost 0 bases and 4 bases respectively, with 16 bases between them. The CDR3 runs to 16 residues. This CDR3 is CASSLAGAGRGTEAFF. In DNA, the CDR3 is TGCGCCAGCAGCTTGGCCGGGGCAGGGCGGGGCACTGAAGCTTTCTTT.

CDR3 in DNA: TGTGCCAGTAACGACAGGAGGAACACCGGGGAGCTGTTTTTT. Encoded protein: CASNDRRNTGELFF. The chain is built from TRBV19 and TRBJ2-2, with a weak D call TRBD1 (6 bases). V lost 7 bases, J lost 1 base, and 10 bases lay in between. This CDR3 is 14 amino acids long. In germline, CDR1 is LNHDA, CDR2 SQIVND (reference sequence).

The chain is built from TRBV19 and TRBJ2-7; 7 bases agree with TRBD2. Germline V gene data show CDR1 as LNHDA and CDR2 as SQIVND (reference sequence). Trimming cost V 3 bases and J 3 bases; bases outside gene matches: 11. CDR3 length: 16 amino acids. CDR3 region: CASSMGGGGPVYEQYF. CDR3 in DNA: TGTGCCAGTAGTATGGGAGGCGGGGGTCCCGTCTACGAGCAGTACTTC.

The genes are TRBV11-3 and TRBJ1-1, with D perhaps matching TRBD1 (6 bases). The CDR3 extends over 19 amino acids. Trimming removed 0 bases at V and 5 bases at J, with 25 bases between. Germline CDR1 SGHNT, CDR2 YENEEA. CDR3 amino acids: CASSLDPRSGGRERTEAFF. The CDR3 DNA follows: TGTGCCAGCAGCTTAGATCCCCGTAGCGGGGGGCGGGAGAGAACTGAAGCTTTCTTT.

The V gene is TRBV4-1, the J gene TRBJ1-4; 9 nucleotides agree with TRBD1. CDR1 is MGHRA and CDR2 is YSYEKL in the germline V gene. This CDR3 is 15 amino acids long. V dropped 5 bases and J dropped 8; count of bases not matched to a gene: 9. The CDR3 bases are TGCGCCAGCAGCGTACCGGGACAGGGCCGAGAAAAACTGTTTTTT. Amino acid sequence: CASSVPGQGREKLFF.

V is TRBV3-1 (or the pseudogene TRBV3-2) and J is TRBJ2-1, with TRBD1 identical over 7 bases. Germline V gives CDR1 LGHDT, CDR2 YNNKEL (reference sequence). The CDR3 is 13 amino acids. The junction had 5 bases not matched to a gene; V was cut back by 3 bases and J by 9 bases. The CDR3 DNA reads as TGTGCCAGCAGCCAGGACAGGTACGGTGAGCAGTTCTTC. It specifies CASSQDRYGEQFF.

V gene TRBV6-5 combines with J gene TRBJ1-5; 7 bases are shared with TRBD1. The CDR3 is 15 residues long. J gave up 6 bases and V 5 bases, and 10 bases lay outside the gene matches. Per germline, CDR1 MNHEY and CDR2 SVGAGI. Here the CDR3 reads CASSINRGQFQPQHF. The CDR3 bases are TGTGCCAGCAGTATAAACAGGGGACAATTTCAGCCCCAGCATTTT.

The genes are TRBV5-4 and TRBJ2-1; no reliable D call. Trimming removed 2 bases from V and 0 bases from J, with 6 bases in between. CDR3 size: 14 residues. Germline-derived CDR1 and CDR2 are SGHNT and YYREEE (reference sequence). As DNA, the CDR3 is TGTGCCAGCAGCTTCCCTCCCTCCTACAATGAGCAGTTCTTC. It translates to CASSFPPSYNEQFF.

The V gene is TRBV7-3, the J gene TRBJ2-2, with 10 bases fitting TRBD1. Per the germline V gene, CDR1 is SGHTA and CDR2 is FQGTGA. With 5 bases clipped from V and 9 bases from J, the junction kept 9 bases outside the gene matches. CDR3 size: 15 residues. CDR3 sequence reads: CASSPRDRGGRELFF. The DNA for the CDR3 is TGTGCCAGCAGCCCTCGGGACAGGGGAGGGAGGGAGCTGTTTTTT.

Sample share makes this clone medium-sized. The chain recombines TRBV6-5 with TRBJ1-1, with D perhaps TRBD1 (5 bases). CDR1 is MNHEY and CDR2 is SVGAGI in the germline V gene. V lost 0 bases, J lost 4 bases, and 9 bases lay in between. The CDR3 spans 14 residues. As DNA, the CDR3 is TGTGCCAGCAGTTACTCGCCCAGGGTCACTGAAGCTTTCTTT. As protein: CASSYSPRVTEAFF.

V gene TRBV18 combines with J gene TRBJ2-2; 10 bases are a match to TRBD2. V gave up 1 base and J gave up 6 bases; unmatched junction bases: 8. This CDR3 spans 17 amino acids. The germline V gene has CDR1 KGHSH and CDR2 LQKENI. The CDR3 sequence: CASSPLFVSGRAGELFF. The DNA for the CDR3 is TGTGCCAGCTCACCACTGTTCGTCAGCGGGAGGGCCGGGGAGCTGTTTTTT.

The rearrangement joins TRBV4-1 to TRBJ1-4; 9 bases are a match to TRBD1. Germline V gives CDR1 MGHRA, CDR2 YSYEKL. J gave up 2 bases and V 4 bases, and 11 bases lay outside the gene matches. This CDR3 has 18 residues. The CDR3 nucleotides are TGCGCCAGCAGCCTCGGACAAGGACAGGGGTTGACTAATGAAAAACTGTTTTTT. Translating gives CASSLGQGQGLTNEKLFF.

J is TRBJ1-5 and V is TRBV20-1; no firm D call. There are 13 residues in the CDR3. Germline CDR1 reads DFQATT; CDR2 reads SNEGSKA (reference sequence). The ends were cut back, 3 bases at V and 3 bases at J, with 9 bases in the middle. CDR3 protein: CSASWQINQPQHF. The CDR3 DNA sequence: TGCAGTGCTAGTTGGCAGATCAATCAGCCCCAGCATTTT.

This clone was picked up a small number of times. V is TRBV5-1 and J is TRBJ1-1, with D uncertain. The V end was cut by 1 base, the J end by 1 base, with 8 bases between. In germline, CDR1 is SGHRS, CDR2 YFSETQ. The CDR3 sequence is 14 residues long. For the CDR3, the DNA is TGCGCCAGCAGCTTGAGTGTCAGGAACACTGAAGCTTTCTTT. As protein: CASSLSVRNTEAFF.

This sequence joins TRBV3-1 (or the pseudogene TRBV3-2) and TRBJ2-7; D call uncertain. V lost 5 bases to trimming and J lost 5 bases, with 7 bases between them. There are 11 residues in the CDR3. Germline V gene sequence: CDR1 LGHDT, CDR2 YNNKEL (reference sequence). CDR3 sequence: CASSTHHEQYF. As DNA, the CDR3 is TGTGCCAGCAGCACACACCACGAGCAGTACTTC.

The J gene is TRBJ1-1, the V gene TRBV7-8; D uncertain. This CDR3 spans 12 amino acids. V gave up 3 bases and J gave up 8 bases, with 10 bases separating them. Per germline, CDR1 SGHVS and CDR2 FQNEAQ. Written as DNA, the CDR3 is TGTGCCAGCAGCTTGGGTCAGGTGGAAGCTTTCTTT. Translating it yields CASSLGQVEAFF. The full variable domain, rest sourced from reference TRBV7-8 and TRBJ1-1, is GAGVSQSPRYKVAKRGQDVALRCDPISGHVSLFWYQQALGQGPEFLTYFQNEAQLDKSGLPSDRFFAERPEGSVSTLKIQRTQQEDSAVYLCASSLGQVEAFFGQGTRLTVV.